The present TCR beta chain was sequenced within a study of identical twins. This clonotype showed up many times. A single record per CDR3 protein comes from TCRdb applying MiXCR to the 5' RACE reads. This sample has roughly 630,000 distinct CDR3 sequences, with less than 9% found just once. Deletions cut 4 bases from V and 2 bases from J, with 14 bases between. Germline loops: CDR1 SGHRS, CDR2 YFSETQ. The CDR3 consists of 15 residues. This sample also appeared in a second study, on yellow fever vaccine responses in identical twins.

The sample was PBMCs. The sequence derives from a woman aged 18-29 years in good health. The chain recombines TRBV5-1 with TRBJ2-3; D gene unclear. CDR3: CASSKSQLSTDTQYF. Here the CDR3 DNA reads TGCGCCAGCAGCAAATCACAGCTTTCCACAGATACGCAGTATTTT.